This note documents a single T cell receptor (beta chain) sequence. This entry comes from a study of blood T cells in healthy people across ages. Germline CDR1 reads SGHTA; CDR2 reads FQGNSA. The CDR3 is 16 residues long. V shed 5 bases and J shed 2 bases, with 19 bases lying between them. With a J-beta primer mix and a sample-barcoded 5' primer, a second PCR ran roughly 6 to 11 cycles. TCRdb re-called the 5' RACE reads with MiXCR, one entry per CDR3 protein. The sample lists roughly 2 million distinct CDR3 sequences, 49% occurring once. The sequenced sample consisted of blood. The clonotype was recovered from a woman in her forties in good health. This rearrangement joins TRBV7-2 to TRBJ2-7; tentative D call: TRBD1 (7 bases). CDR3 region: CASSPRGDSLTYEQYF. The CDR3 bases are TGTGCCAGCAGCCCGAGGGGGGACAGCTTAACCTACGAGCAGTACTTC.